This T cell receptor (beta chain) was documented in a study of cytotoxic CD8 clonotypes in ibrutinib-treated CLL. Turning to the study itself: Response samples were obtained once patients had received a median 12 months of treatment, range 6 to 36. Study outcomes and limitations: The study sampled sustained-remission and progressing patients at different times. Clonotypes that were public were uncommon, and they contracted or stayed stable on treatment.

With sequencing, the targeted depth ranged from 1 in 200,000 to 1 in 1 million T cells. Assay used: immunoSEQ multiplex PCR; TCRdb lists only in-frame clones, some missing. The data hold 140,000 to 150,000 clones, with roughly 76% observed a single time. This clone was counted a single time. Its specificity is not known. Trimming stripped 0 bases from V and 3 bases from J, with 13 bases between. Germline V lookup: CDR1 SGDLS, CDR2 YYNGEE. The CDR3 covers 15 residues. The chain links TRBV9 to TRBJ2-7; either TRBD1 or TRBD2 may fit D (7 bases each). This TCR was sampled from a human donor with chronic lymphocytic leukemia. Sequencing was performed on PBMCs, taken after 24 months of ibrutinib treatment. The CDR3 coding sequence is TGTGCCAGCAGCGTAGATCAGGGGGGGTACTACGAGCAGTACTTC. Translation: CASSVDQGGYYEQYF.